This TCR beta chain originates from a study of blood T cell repertoires in COVID-19. Study details: Sample material is recorded as cDNA or gDNA derived from T cells, B-cell-depleted T cells, or PBMCs.

Cohort assignment relied on participant-reported clinical history. V was pared by 7 bases and J by 0 bases, with 6 bases between. The CDR3 is 13 amino acids. Looked up from germline, CDR1 is SNHLY and CDR2 is FYNNEI. Sequencing was performed with immunoSEQ multiplex PCR; in TCRdb, only in-frame clones are kept and a portion is missing. Here the sample spans 250,000 or so clones, roughly four fifths being singletons. The V gene is TRBV2, the J gene TRBJ1-4; no definite D call. The sample was PBMCs or T cells enriched from blood (not recorded which). The TCR sequence derives from a man aged 45-65 years who had recovered from COVID-19. CDR3 sequence: CASMYSTNEKLFF. The CDR3 DNA follows: TGTGCCAGCATGTATTCAACTAATGAAAAACTGTTTTTT.